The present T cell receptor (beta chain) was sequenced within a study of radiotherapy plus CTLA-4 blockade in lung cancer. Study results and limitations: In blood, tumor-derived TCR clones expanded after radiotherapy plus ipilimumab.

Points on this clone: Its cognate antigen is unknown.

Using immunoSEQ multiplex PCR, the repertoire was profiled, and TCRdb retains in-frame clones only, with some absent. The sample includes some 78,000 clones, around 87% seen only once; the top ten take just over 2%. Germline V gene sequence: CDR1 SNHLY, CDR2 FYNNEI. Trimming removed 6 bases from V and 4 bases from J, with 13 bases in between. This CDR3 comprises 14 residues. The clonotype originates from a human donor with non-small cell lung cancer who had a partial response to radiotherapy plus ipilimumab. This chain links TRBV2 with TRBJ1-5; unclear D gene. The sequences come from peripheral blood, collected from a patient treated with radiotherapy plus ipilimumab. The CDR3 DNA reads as TGTGCCAGCAGGGAGGGATTCAGAAATCAGCCCCAGCATTTT. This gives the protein CASREGFRNQPQHF.